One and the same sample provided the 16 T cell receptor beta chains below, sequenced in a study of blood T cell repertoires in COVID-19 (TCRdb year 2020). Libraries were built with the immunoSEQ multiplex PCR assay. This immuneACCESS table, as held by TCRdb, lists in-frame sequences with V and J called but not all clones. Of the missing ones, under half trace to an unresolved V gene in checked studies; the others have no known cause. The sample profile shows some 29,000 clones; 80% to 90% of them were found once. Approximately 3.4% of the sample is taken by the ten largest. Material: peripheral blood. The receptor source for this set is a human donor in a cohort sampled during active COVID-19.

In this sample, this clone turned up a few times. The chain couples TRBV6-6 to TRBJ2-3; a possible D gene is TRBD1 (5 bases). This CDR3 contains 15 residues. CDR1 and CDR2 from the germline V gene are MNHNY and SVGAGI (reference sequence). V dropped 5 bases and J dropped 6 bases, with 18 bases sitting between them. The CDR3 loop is CASSRQRTAGDTQYF. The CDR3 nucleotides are TGTGCCAGCAGTCGACAGCGAACCGCTGGGGATACGCAGTATTTT.

The CDR3 loop reads CASVYTGPQHF. The CDR3 nucleotides are TGTGCCAGCGTTTATACTGGGCCCCAGCATTTT. The genes are TRBV5-8 and TRBJ1-5, with D hard to call. CDR1 is SGHTS and CDR2 is YDEGEE in the germline V gene. The CDR3 has 11 amino acids. Trimming cost V 7 bases and J 9 bases, with 11 bases left between them.

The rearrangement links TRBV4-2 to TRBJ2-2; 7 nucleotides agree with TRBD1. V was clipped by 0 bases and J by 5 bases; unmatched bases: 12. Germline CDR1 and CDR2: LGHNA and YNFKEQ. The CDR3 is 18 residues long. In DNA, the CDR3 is TGTGCCAGCAGCCAAGACCGCCAAACAGGGGTCGTGACCGGGGAGCTGTTTTTT. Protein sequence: CASSQDRQTGVVTGELFF.

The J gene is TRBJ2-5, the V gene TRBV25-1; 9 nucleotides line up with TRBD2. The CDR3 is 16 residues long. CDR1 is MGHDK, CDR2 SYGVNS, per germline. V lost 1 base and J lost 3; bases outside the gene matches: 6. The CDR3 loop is CASSEWGGGEKETQYF. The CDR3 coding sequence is TGTGCCAGCAGTGAATGGGGCGGGGGGGAGAAAGAGACCCAGTACTTC.

CDR3: CASSFASGTDTQYF. Written as DNA, the CDR3 is TGCGCCAGCAGCTTCGCTAGCGGCACAGATACGCAGTATTTT. The rearrangement uses TRBV5-1 and TRBJ2-3; a weak D match, TRBD2 (6 bases). CDR1 and CDR2 from the germline V gene are SGHRS and YFSETQ. The CDR3 has 14 residues. With 2 bases removed from V and 1 base from J, the gap between germline ends came to 8 bases.

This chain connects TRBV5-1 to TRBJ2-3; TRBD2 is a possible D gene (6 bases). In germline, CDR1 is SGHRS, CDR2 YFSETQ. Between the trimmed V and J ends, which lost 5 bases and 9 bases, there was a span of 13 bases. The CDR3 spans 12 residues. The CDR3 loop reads CASREGLGTQYF. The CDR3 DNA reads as TGCGCCAGCAGGGAGGGATTGGGCACGCAGTATTTT.

In DNA, the CDR3 is TGTGCCAGCTCACCTTTACAGGGGGCGGACACCGGGGAGCTGTTTTTT. It is translated as CASSPLQGADTGELFF. The chain combines TRBV18 with TRBJ2-2; TRBD1 matches 9 bases. The CDR3 consists of 16 residues. V shed 3 bases, J shed 3 bases, and the junction held 5 bases outside the gene matches. The germline gives CDR1 KGHSH, CDR2 LQKENI.

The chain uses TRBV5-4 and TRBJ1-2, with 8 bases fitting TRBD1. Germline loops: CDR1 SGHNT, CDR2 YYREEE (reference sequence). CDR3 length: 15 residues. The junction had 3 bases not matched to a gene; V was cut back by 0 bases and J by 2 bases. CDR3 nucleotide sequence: TGTGCCAGCAGCTTGGAGCAGGGGGCGAACTATGGCTACACCTTC. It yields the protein CASSLEQGANYGYTF.

The CDR3 sequence: CASSPRTGGQSTEAFF. The CDR3 nucleotides are TGCGCCAGCAGCCCGCGGACAGGGGGCCAGAGTACTGAAGCTTTCTTT. The genes are TRBV5-1 and TRBJ1-1; 11 positions match TRBD1. Trimming at V came to 4 bases and at J to 5 bases, leaving 10 bases not matched to a gene. The CDR3 spans 16 residues. CDR1 is SGHRS, CDR2 YFSETQ, per germline.

CDR3 bases: TGTGCCAGCAGCCTACAGGGGGCTTTTGACTATGGCTACACCTTC. It encodes CASSLQGAFDYGYTF. The chain employs TRBV2 and TRBJ1-2; 9 positions agree with TRBD1. The CDR3 is 15 amino acids. Germline V gives CDR1 SNHLY, CDR2 FYNNEI. Germline trimming cut 6 bases from V and 3 bases from J; bases unmatched to any gene: 8.

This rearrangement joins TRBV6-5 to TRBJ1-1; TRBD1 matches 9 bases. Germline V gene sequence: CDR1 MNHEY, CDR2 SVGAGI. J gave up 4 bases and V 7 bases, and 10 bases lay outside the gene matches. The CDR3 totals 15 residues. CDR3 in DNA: TGTGCCAGCACCCCCGGGACAGGGAGGGGCACTGAAGCTTTCTTT. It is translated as CASTPGTGRGTEAFF.

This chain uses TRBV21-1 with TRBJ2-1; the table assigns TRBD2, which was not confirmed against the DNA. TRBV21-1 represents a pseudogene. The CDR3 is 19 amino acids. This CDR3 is CASSVPNPRLAGGHSEQFF. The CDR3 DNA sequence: TGTGCCAGCAGCGTCCCGAACCCCCGACTAGCGGGGGGGCATAGTGAGCAGTTCTTC.

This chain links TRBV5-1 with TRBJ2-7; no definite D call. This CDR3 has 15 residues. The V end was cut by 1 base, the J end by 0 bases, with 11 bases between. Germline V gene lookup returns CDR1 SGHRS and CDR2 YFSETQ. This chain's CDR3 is CASSLNYQDSYEQYF. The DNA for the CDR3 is TGCGCCAGCAGCTTGAACTATCAAGACTCCTACGAGCAGTACTTC.

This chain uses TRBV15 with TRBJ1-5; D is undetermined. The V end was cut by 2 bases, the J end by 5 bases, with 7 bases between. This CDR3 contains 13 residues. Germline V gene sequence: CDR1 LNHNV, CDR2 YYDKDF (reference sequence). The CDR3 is CATSRQSHQPQHF. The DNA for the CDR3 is TGTGCCACCAGCAGACAGTCCCATCAGCCCCAGCATTTT.

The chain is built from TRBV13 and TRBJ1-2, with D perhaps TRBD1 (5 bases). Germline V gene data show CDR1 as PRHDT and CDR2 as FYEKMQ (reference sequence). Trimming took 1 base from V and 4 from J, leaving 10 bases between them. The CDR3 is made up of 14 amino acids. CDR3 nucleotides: TGTGCCAGCAGCTTAGAGCAGGGCCCCTATGGCTACACCTTC. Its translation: CASSLEQGPYGYTF.

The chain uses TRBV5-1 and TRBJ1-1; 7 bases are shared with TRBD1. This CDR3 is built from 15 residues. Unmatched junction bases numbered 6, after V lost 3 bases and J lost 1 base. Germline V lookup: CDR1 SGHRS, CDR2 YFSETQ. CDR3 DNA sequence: TGCGCCAGCAGCTCAAGGCAGGGGGGGAACACTGAAGCTTTCTTT. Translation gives CASSSRQGGNTEAFF.